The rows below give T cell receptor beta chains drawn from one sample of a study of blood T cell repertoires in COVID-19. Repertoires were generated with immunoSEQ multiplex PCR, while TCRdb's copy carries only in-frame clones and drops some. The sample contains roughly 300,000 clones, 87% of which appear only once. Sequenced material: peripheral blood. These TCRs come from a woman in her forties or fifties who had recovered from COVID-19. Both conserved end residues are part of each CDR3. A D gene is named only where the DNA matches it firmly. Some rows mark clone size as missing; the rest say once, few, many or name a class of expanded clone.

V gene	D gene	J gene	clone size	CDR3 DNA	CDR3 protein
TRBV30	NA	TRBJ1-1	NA	TGTGCCTGGAGTGTACGGGAGAACACTGAAGCTTTCTTT	CAWSVRENTEAFF
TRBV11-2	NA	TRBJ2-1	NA	TGTGCCAGCAGCTTAGATAGAGGGAGAGAGCAGTTCTTC	CASSLDRGREQFF
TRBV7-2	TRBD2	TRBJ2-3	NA	TGTGCCAGCAGCTTAATGAGCGGGAGAGCAGATACGCAGTATTTT	CASSLMSGRADTQYF
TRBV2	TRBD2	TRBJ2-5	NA	TGTGCCAGGCAGGGACTAGCCGAAGAGACCCAGTACTTC	CARQGLAEETQYF
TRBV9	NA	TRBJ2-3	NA	TGTGCCAGCAGCGTAAGGGGTGGCACAGATACGCAGTATTTT	CASSVRGGTDTQYF
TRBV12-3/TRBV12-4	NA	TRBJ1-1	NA	TGTGCCAGCAGTTTGTACGAGGGAACTGAAGCTTTCTTT	CASSLYEGTEAFF
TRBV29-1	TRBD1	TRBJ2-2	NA	TGCAGCGTTGACTTTTATGGGACAGGGACCGGGGAGCTGTTTTTT	CSVDFYGTGTGELFF
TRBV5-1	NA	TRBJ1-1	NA	TGCGCCAGCAGCTCTCGCGGGGAGAACACTGAAGCTTTCTTT	CASSSRGENTEAFF
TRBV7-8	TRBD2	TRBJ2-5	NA	TGTGCCAGCAGCTTATACCCGACTAGCGGGAGCAGCTGGGAGACCCAGTACTTC	CASSLYPTSGSSWETQYF
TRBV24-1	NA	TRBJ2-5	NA	TGTGCCACCGGGGGCCTCCACCAAGAGACCCAGTACTTC	CATGGLHQETQYF
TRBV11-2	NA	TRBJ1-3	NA	TGTGCCAGCAGCCCCCTTAGACGCAGCCACAGCTCTGGAAACACCATATATTTT	CASSPLRRSHSSGNTIYF
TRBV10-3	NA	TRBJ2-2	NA	TGTGCCATCAGCGGCCAGCAGGGTCGGGAGCTGTTTTTT	CAISGQQGRELFF
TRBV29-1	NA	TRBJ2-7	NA	TGCAGCGTTGAAACCCTAGAAGGAACCTACGAGCAGTACTTC	CSVETLEGTYEQYF
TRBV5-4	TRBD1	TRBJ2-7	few	TGTGCCAGCAGCTCGGACAGGTTGTACGAGCAGTACTTC	CASSSDRLYEQYF
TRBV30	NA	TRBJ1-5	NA	TGTGCCTGGAGCCTCAGGGGTGGTCAGCCCCAGCATTTT	CAWSLRGGQPQHF
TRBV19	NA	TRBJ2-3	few	TGTGCCAGTAGGGGGCTAGAGAGTACCACAGATACGCAGTATTTT	CASRGLESTTDTQYF
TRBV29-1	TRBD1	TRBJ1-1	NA	TGCAGCGCTAAACGACAGGGCACTGAAGCTTTCTTT	CSAKRQGTEAFF